This TCR beta chain was captured in a study of OX40 agonist ivuxolimab in advanced cancers. The assay was immunoSEQ multiplex PCR, and TCRdb's table has in-frame clones only and misses some. Among some 100,000 clones listed, around 84% were seen once. CDR1 is GTSNPN and CDR2 is SVGIG in the germline V gene (reference sequence). Trimming shortened V by 5 bases and J by 0 bases, and 11 bases separated the two germline ends. The CDR3 sequence is 14 residues long. V usage is TRBV30 and J usage is TRBJ2-1, with D possibly TRBD1 on 5 matching bases. The material sequenced was CD4+ or CD8+ T cells sorted from blood, taken in a trial of the OX40 agonist ivuxolimab. This clonotype was sampled from an adult with an advanced solid tumor such as melanoma, head and neck, liver or kidney cancer. For the CDR3, the DNA is TGTGCCTGGGGGAAAACAGGCTCCTACAATGAGCAGTTCTTC. Encoded protein: CAWGKTGSYNEQFF.